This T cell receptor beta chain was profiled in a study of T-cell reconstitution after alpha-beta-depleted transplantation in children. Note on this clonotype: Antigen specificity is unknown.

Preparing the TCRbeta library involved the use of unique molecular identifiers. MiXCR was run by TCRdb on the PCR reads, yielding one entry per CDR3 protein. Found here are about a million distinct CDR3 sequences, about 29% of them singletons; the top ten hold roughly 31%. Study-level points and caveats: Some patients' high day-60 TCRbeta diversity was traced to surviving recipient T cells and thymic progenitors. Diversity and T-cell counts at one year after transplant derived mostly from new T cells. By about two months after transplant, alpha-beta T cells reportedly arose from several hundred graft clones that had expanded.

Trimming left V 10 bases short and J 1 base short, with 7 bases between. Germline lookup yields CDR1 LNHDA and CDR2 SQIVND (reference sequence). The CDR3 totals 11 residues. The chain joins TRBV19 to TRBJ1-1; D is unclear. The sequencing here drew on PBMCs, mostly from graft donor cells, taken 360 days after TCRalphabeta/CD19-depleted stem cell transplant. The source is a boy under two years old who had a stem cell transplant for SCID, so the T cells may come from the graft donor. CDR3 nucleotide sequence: TGTGCCACCGCCAGGAACACTGAAGCTTTCTTT. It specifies CATARNTEAFF.